This T cell receptor (beta chain) was observed in a study of CD8 T cells in ankylosing spondylitis. The CDR3 is made up of 13 amino acids. Trimming removed 11 bases from V and 7 bases from J; junction bases left unmatched: 13. The V gene's germline CDR1 is ENHRY and CDR2 SYGVKD. TCRdb passed the 5' RACE reads through MiXCR, listing each CDR3 protein once. The data show roughly 280,000 distinct CDR3 sequences, approximately 20% seen once. The sequenced material came from blood, either unsorted or a sorted T cell fraction (not recorded which). The chain employs TRBV10-3 and TRBJ2-7, with 8 bases matching TRBD1. The TCR sequence derives from a male donor with ankylosing spondylitis or in good health (not recorded which). CDR3 DNA sequence: TGTGCCTCCAGCCCCCAGGGGGCTGGGGAGCAGTACGTC. Protein product: CASSPQGAGEQYV.